The present TCR beta chain was sequenced within a study of CD4 T cells in relation to SARS-CoV-2 and coronaviruses. On the study more broadly: ViraFEST: approximately 10-day antigen culture of PBMCs, then TCR beta CDR3 sequencing. Negative control cultures got HIV-1 Nef peptides or no peptide.

Findings and limits, study-wide: Crossreactive clones expanded significantly less to SARS-CoV-2 than monoreactive clones.

The CDR3 extends over 13 amino acids. Trimming took 0 bases from V and 4 from J, leaving 7 bases between them. Germline V gene lookup returns CDR1 SGHNT and CDR2 YYREEE (reference sequence). In regard to this clone: Its specificity is unknown.

Unexposed donor CD4+ T cells date from 2011-2018, before the COVID-19 pandemic. Isolation of CD4+ T cells took place after roughly nine days in culture. Cells permitting, SARS-CoV-2 S/N and four cold-coronavirus spikes were tested on unexposed-donor CD4+ T cells. Only in-frame clones appear in the TCRdb table, and some are missing; sequencing was by immunoSEQ multiplex PCR. The sample records about 21,000 clones, just over 75% being singletons. The TCR sequence derives from a human donor in good health. The sequenced sample was CD4+ T cells from PBMCs, cultured in vitro. The chain joins TRBV5-4 to TRBJ2-5; the D is unclear. This CDR3 reads CASSLVMGETQYF. CDR3 in DNA: TGTGCCAGCAGCTTGGTTATGGGAGAGACCCAGTACTTC.